Given below is one TCR beta chain in context. The record originates from a study of blood T cell repertoires in COVID-19. Clones were read by immunoSEQ multiplex PCR, and TCRdb kept only the in-frame ones, dropping some. In the table there are tens of thousands of clones, 90% to 95% of which are singletons. Germline values: CDR1 SGHAT, CDR2 FQNNGV. With 4 bases removed from V and 1 base from J, the gap between germline ends came to 11 bases. There are 15 residues in the CDR3. The sequencing input was peripheral blood. The receptor was derived from a man aged 50 to 59 with acute or convalescent COVID-19. J is TRBJ1-3 and V is TRBV11-2; D not certain. The CDR3 here is CASSSLLASGNTIYF. In nucleotides, the CDR3 is TGTGCCAGCAGCTCTCTGCTAGCGTCTGGAAACACCATATATTTT. The full variable domain, in which reference TRBV11-2 and TRBJ1-3 provide the parts outside the CDR3, is EAGVAQSPRYKIIEKRQSVAFWCNPISGHATLYWYQQILGQGPKLLIQFQNNGVVDDSQLPKDRFSAERLKGVDSTLKIQPAKLEDSAVYLCASSSLLASGNTIYFGEGSWLTVV.